This entry is about one TCR beta chain. The V gene end was trimmed by 4 bases and the J gene end by 6 bases; junction bases not matched to a gene: 10. The CDR3 contains 15 residues. The sample comes from a study of blood T cell repertoires in COVID-19. For the study at large: There were acute and convalescent COVID-19 samples, and they came from the United States, Italy and Spain. The analysed material was cDNA or gDNA that came from T cells, B-cell-depleted T cells, or PBMCs.

In the authors' methods: Estimates of nucleated cell counts were drawn from the amplification of reference gene primers. Profiling relied on immunoSEQ multiplex PCR, and the TCRdb table lists in-frame clones only, not all of them. That table gives V, J and clone size, and the DNA gave D and trimming. The profile covers some 350,000 clones, with 70% to 90% appearing a single time and 5.3% taken by the ten largest. Self-reported history from a screening survey and questionnaire set each donor's cohort. This TCR derives from a woman aged 25-40 years who had recovered from COVID-19. The rearrangement links TRBV5-3 to TRBJ1-5, with TRBD1 identical over 7 bases. TRBV5-3 is classed as an ORF, of uncertain function. Material: PBMCs or T cells enriched from blood (not recorded which). CDR3 residues: CARSHRDSPCQPQHF. The CDR3 region has the DNA TGTGCCAGAAGCCACCGGGACAGCCCTTGTCAGCCCCAGCATTTT.